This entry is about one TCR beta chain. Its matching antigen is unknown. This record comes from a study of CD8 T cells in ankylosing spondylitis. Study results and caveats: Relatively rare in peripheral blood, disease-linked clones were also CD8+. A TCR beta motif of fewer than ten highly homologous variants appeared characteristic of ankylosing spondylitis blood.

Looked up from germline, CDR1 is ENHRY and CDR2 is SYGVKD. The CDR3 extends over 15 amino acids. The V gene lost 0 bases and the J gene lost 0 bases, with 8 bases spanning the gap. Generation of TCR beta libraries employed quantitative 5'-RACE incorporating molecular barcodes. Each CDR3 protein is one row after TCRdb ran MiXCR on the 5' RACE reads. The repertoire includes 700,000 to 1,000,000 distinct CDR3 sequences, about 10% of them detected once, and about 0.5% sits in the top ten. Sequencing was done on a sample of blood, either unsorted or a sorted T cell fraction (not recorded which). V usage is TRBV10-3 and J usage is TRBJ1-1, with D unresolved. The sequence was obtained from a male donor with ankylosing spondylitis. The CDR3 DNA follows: TGTGCCATCAGTGAGTCCCGGGTAATGAACACTGAAGCTTTCTTT. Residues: CAISESRVMNTEAFF.